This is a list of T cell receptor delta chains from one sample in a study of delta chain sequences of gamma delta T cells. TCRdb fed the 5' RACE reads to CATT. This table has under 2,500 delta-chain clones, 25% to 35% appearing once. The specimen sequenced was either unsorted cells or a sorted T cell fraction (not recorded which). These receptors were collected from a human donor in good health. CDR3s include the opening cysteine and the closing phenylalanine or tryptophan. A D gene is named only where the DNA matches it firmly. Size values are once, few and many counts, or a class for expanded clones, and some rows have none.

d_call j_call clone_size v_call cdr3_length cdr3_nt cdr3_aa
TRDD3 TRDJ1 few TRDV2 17 TGTGCCTGTGACGGACTGGGGGATAAAATGGCGCGGGATAAACTCATCTTT CACDGLGDKMARDKLIF
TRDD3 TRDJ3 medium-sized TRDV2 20 TGTGCCTGTGACAGTGCTGGGGGTCGACGAAGCTCCTGGGACACCCGACAGATGTTTTTC CACDSAGGRRSSWDTRQMFF
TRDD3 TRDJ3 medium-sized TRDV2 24 TGTGCCTGTGACACTGGGTATAATAGCTGGGGGACCTCCCCAAGCTCCTGGGACACCCGACAGATGTTTTTC CACDTGYNSWGTSPSSWDTRQMFF
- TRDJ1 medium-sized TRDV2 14 TGTGCCTGTGACACCGTAGTGGGCCACGATAAACTCATCTTT CACDTVVGHDKLIF
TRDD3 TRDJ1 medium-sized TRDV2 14 TGTGCCTGTGATTCTTTACTGGGGGATACCAGACTCATCTTT CACDSLLGDTRLIF
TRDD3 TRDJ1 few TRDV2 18 TGTGCCTGTGACTCCGTCCTAGGCTCAGTACTGGGGCACGATAAACTCATCTTT CACDSVLGSVLGHDKLIF
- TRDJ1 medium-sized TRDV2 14 TGTGCCTGTGACACTCTATCTGGTACCGATAAACTCATCTTT CACDTLSGTDKLIF
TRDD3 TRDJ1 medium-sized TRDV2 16 TGTGCCTGTGACCCTCTCGTACTGGGGGATACCGATAAACTCATCTTT CACDPLVLGDTDKLIF
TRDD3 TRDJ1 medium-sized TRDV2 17 TGTGCCTGTGACACACTGGGGGATACGCGTAGGACCGATAAACTCATCTTT CACDTLGDTRRTDKLIF
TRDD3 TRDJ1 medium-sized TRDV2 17 TGTGCCTGTGACACCCTGGGGGCCACGGGCTACACCGATAAACTCATCTTT CACDTLGATGYTDKLIF
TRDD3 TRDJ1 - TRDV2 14 TGTGCCTGTGACCCCGTCGGGGGATCCGATAAACTCATCTTT CACDPVGGSDKLIF
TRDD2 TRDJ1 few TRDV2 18 TGTGCCTGTGATTCCGTCTTCTTTCCTACGGGGTACACCGATAAACTCATCTTT CACDSVFFPTGYTDKLIF
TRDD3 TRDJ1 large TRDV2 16 TGTGCCTGTGACGCCCTGGGGGATAAGAGAACCGATAAACTCATCTTT CACDALGDKRTDKLIF
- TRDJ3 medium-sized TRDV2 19 TGTGCCTGTGACACCGGAAATCTCGGGGGAATCTGGGACACCCGACAGATGTTTTTC CACDTGNLGGIWDTRQMFF
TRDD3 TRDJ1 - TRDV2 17 TGTGCCTGTGACAAACTGGGGGATGCCCTAGGCACCGATAAACTCATCTTT CACDKLGDALGTDKLIF
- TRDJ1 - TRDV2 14 TGTGCCTCCCTGTTGGGGGCCGCCGCCGATAAACTCATCTTT CASLLGAAADKLIF
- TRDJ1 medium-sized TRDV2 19 TGTGCCTGTGACCCAGTCCCCACGAAGGGGGGACCGGACACCGATAAACTCATCTTT CACDPVPTKGGPDTDKLIF
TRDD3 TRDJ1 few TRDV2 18 TGTGCCTGTGACACCGTACTGGGGGATAGCAGACACACCGATAAACTCATCTTT CACDTVLGDSRHTDKLIF
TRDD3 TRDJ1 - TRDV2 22 TGTGCCTGTGACACCGTGGAGATCAAAACGAAACTGGGGGATCCTTACACCGATAAACTCATCTTT CACDTVEIKTKLGDPYTDKLIF
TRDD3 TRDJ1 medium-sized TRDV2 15 TGTGCCTGTGATAGACTGGGGGATCCGACCGATAAACTCATCTTT CACDRLGDPTDKLIF
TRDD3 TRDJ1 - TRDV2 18 TGTGCCTGTGACACCGTTTCCACTGGGGGCCAGTACACCGATAAACTCATCTTT CACDTVSTGGQYTDKLIF
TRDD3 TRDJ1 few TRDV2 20 TGTGCCTGTGCCCCAATAGTCCAATCCCTACTGGGGGAGTACACCGATAAACTAATCTTT CACAPIVQSLLGEYTDKLIF
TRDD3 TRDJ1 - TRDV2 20 TGTGCCTGTGAAACAATTTCTAGACCAATACTGGGGGATCCCGATGATAAACTCATCTTT CACETISRPILGDPDDKLIF
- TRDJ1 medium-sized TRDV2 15 TGTGCCTGTGACACCCTTACTGCTAACACCGATAAACTCATCTTT CACDTLTANTDKLIF
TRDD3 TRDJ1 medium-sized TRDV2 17 TGTGCCTGTGACAAAGTACTGGGGGCCCCTTACACCGATAAACTCATCTTT CACDKVLGAPYTDKLIF
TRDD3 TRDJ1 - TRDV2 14 TGTGCCTGTGACACCCTGGGGGGCACCGATAAACTCATCTTT CACDTLGGTDKLIF
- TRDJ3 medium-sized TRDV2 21 TGTGCCTGTGACACCGGTTGGGGGCCCCAAGACAGCTCCTGGGACACCCGACAGATGTTTTTC CACDTGWGPQDSSWDTRQMFF
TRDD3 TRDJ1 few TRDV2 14 TGTGCCTGTGACAATACGGGGGATACGCATAAACTCATCTTT CACDNTGDTHKLIF
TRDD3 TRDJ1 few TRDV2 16 TGTGCCTGTGACACCGTAGGCGGGGGATACACCGATAAACTCATCTTT CACDTVGGGYTDKLIF
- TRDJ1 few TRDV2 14 TGTGCCTGTGACCCTGTACAGCCCCCCGATAAACTCATCTTT CACDPVQPPDKLIF
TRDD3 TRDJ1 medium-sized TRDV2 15 TGTGCCTGTGACGGACTGGGGGTTGGGGCCGATAAACTCATCTTT CACDGLGVGADKLIF
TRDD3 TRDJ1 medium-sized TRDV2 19 TGTGCCTGTGATCCTCTTGGGGATACGATCGACATGTACACCGATAAACTCATCTTT CACDPLGDTIDMYTDKLIF
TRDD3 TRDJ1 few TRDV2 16 TGTGCCTGTGACAGCCTACTGGGGGACTCGGCCGATAAACTCATCTTT CACDSLLGDSADKLIF
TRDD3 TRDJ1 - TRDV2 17 TGTGCCTGTGACACGGTTCCTGGGGGACCGTACACCGATAAACTCATCTTT CACDTVPGGPYTDKLIF
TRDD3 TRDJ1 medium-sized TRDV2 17 TGTGCCTGTGACACCGTAGGAGGTGGGGGATATACCGATAAACTCATCTTT CACDTVGGGGYTDKLIF
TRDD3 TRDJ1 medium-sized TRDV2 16 TGTGCCTGTGACTCTCTCCATGGGGGATACACCGATAAACTCATCTTT CACDSLHGGYTDKLIF
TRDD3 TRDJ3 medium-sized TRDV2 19 TGTGCCTGTGACACCGCGGATACGCGTAGCTCCTGGGACACCCGACAGATGTTTTTC CACDTADTRSSWDTRQMFF
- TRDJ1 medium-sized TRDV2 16 TGTGCCTGTGACACCGCGGGGGCCCCCTACACCGATAAACTCATCTTT CACDTAGAPYTDKLIF
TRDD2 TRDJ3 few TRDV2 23 TGTGCCTGTGACACCGTTAAGGGCCCGCTTCCTAACCTCAGCTCCTGGGACACCCGACAGATGTTTTTC CACDTVKGPLPNLSSWDTRQMFF
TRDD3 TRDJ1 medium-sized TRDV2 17 TGTGCCTGTGACAGACTGGGGGGTTCCTCAGGGACCGATAAACTCATCTTT CACDRLGGSSGTDKLIF
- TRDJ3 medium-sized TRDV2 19 TGTGCCTGTGACCTATTGAGGGGGTCTACTACCTGGGACACCCGACAGATGTTTTTC CACDLLRGSTTWDTRQMFF
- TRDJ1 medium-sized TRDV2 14 TGTGCCTGTGACACCGTGGCTGGGGACGATAAACTCATCTTT CACDTVAGDDKLIF